Listed below are T cell receptor beta chains from one sample, sequenced in a study of T cell responses to AZD1222 COVID-19 vaccine. Sequenced by immunoSEQ multiplex PCR; TCRdb stores in-frame clones only, minus some. Here the sample spans around 150,000 clones, roughly 94% being singletons. Sequenced here: peripheral blood, sampled 28 days after the second AZD1222 dose. The source of these receptors is an adult who received the AZD1222 COVID-19 vaccine. CDR3s include the opening cysteine and the closing phenylalanine or tryptophan. The order of the fields is J gene, V gene, clone size, D gene, CDR3 protein, CDR3 DNA. D genes are given only for firm matches. Clone sizes are given selectively: once, few, many, or a class where the clone is expanded.

>TRBJ1-2|TRBV15|once|.
CATSPDTNYGYTF
TGTGCCACCAGCCCGGACACTAACTATGGCTACACCTTC
>TRBJ2-1|TRBV29-1|.|TRBD1
CSVGPGGPEQFF
TGCAGCGTAGGCCCAGGGGGTCCTGAGCAGTTCTTC
>TRBJ2-1|TRBV10-3|.|TRBD2
CAISDTRSSGHVYEQFF
TGTGCCATCAGTGATACCAGGTCTAGCGGCCATGTGTATGAGCAGTTCTTC
>TRBJ1-4|TRBV28|.|.
CASRSGGGTNEKLFF
TGTGCCAGCCGGAGCGGGGGGGGAACTAATGAAAAACTGTTTTTT
>TRBJ2-1|TRBV3-1/TRBV3-2|.|.
CASSQVGQGNEQFF
TGTGCCAGCAGCCAAGTCGGGCAGGGCAATGAGCAGTTCTTC
>TRBJ1-6|TRBV14|.|.
CASSPQGLYNSPLHF
TGTGCCAGCAGCCCGCAGGGGCTCTATAATTCACCCCTCCACTTT
>TRBJ1-2|TRBV9|.|TRBD1
CASSGTGNGYTF
TGTGCCAGCAGCGGGACAGGGAATGGCTACACCTTC
>TRBJ2-7|TRBV19|.|.
CASARESVYEQYF
TGTGCATCCGCGAGGGAAAGCGTCTACGAGCAGTACTTC
>TRBJ1-1|TRBV20-1|.|.
CSAPGELEAFF
TGCAGTGCTCCAGGAGAGCTTGAAGCTTTCTTT
>TRBJ2-7|TRBV14|.|TRBD1
CASSHGTGGYEQYF
TGTGCCAGCAGCCATGGGACAGGGGGCTACGAGCAGTACTTC
>TRBJ1-1|TRBV6-6|.|.
CASSPPKGNTEAFF
TGTGCCAGCAGTCCCCCGAAAGGGAACACTGAAGCTTTCTTT
>TRBJ1-6|TRBV19|.|.
CASSIEATMHNSPLHF
TGTGCCAGTAGTATAGAGGCGACAATGCATAATTCACCCCTCCACTTT
>TRBJ1-5|TRBV19|.|.
CASSNSGTRLSQPQHF
TGTGCCAGTAGTAACTCCGGGACGCGGTTATCTCAGCCCCAGCATTTT
>TRBJ2-3|TRBV11-3|.|.
CASSVRQVDTQYF
TGTGCCAGCAGCGTCCGACAGGTGGATACGCAGTATTTT
>TRBJ2-1|TRBV18|.|.
CASSPVREGQFF
TGTGCCAGCTCACCGGTTAGGGAAGGGCAGTTCTTC
>TRBJ2-3|TRBV11-2|.|.
CASSLDWAGKGVTDTQYF
TGTGCCAGCAGCTTAGATTGGGCAGGGAAGGGGGTTACAGATACGCAGTATTTT
>TRBJ1-1|TRBV7-7|.|.
CASSPGGQNTEAFF
TGTGCTAGCAGCCCCGGGGGACAGAACACTGAAGCTTTCTTT
>TRBJ1-1|TRBV18|.|.
CASSLIPGPGGEAFF
TGTGCCAGCTCCCTCATCCCGGGTCCCGGTGGTGAAGCTTTCTTT
>TRBJ2-2|TRBV5-1|.|.
CASSPAGTGSGELFF
TGCGCCAGCAGCCCGGCAGGTACCGGATCCGGGGAGCTGTTTTTT
>TRBJ1-1|TRBV5-1|.|.
CASSSLDRYTEAFF
TGCGCCAGCAGCTCTTTAGACAGGTACACTGAAGCTTTCTTT
>TRBJ1-2|TRBV6-5|.|.
CASSYRDRLWYGYTF
TGTGCCAGCAGTTACCGCGACCGTCTTTGGTATGGCTACACCTTC
>TRBJ2-2|TRBV30|.|.
CAWNPPGDTGELFF
TGTGCCTGGAATCCCCCAGGGGACACCGGGGAGCTGTTTTTT
>TRBJ1-5|TRBV28|.|.
CASTGLGQPQHF
TGTGCCAGCACGGGTTTGGGACAGCCCCAGCATTTT
>TRBJ1-4|TRBV30|.|.
CAWSLGLAGEKLFF
TGTGCCTGGAGCCTTGGGCTCGCCGGAGAAAAACTGTTTTTT
>TRBJ1-1|TRBV18|.|TRBD1
CASSPLISRGGTEAFF
TGTGCCAGCTCACCACTAATTTCCAGGGGGGGCACTGAAGCTTTCTTT
>TRBJ2-3|TRBV5-1|.|.
CASSLGGTSTDTQYF
TGCGCCAGCAGCTTGGGTGGGACTAGCACAGATACGCAGTATTTT
>TRBJ1-2|TRBV12-3/TRBV12-4|.|.
CASSFDRFYGYTF
TGTGCCAGCAGTTTCGACAGGTTCTATGGCTACACCTTC
>TRBJ1-1|TRBV7-3|once|.
CASSPTANTEAFF
TGTGCCAGCAGCCCGACGGCGAACACTGAAGCTTTCTTT
>TRBJ1-5|TRBV10-3|.|.
CAISTVDSNQPQHF
TGTGCCATCAGCACAGTAGATAGCAATCAGCCCCAGCATTTT
>TRBJ1-2|TRBV7-2|.|TRBD1
CASSLSGTAFYGYTF
TGTGCCAGCAGCTTATCAGGGACAGCTTTCTATGGCTACACCTTC
>TRBJ1-2|TRBV30|once|.
CAWSRTLLDYGYTF
TGTGCCTGGAGCCGGACACTCCTAGATTATGGCTACACCTTC
>TRBJ1-6|TRBV27|.|TRBD1
CASSAPGQGHNSPLHF
TGTGCCAGCAGTGCACCGGGACAGGGGCATAATTCACCCCTCCACTTT
>TRBJ2-5|TRBV12-3/TRBV12-4|.|.
CASSSGQETQYF
TGTGCCAGCAGTTCCGGGCAAGAGACCCAGTACTTC
>TRBJ2-2|TRBV5-4|.|.
CASSYVAGELFF
TGTGCCAGCAGCTACGTGGCCGGGGAGCTGTTTTTT
>TRBJ2-7|TRBV18|.|TRBD2
CASSPPYSGRAGEQYF
TGTGCCAGCTCACCACCCTATAGCGGGAGGGCCGGTGAGCAGTACTTC
>TRBJ2-2|TRBV9|once|TRBD2
CASSPGGSGRATGELFF
TGTGCCAGCAGCCCCGGGGGTAGCGGGAGGGCCACCGGGGAGCTGTTTTTT
>TRBJ1-1|TRBV29-1|.|.
CSVTPGGRTETEAFF
TGCAGCGTTACCCCGGGGGGACGAACAGAGACTGAAGCTTTCTTT
>TRBJ1-2|TRBV6-5|.|.
CASSQGRTYGYTF
TGTGCCAGCAGTCAGGGACGGACCTATGGCTACACCTTC
>TRBJ2-7|TRBV10-3|.|TRBD1
CAIKGTGGLYEQYF
TGTGCCATCAAAGGGACAGGGGGCTTGTACGAGCAGTACTTC
>TRBJ1-6|TRBV28|.|.
CASHFGGSTYNSPLHF
TGTGCCAGCCATTTTGGGGGATCGACCTATAATTCACCCCTCCACTTT
>TRBJ2-3|TRBV11-2|.|.
CASSVMGGPKDTQYF
TGTGCCAGCAGCGTGATGGGGGGGCCCAAAGATACGCAGTATTTT
>TRBJ2-3|TRBV6-1|.|.
CASGVFQDTQYF
TGTGCCAGCGGAGTTTTTCAAGATACGCAGTATTTT
>TRBJ2-5|TRBV3-1/TRBV3-2|.|.
CASSQSPETQYF
TGTGCCAGCAGTCAGAGTCCAGAGACCCAGTACTTC
>TRBJ1-2|TRBV11-2|.|.
CASSLAGAYGYTF
TGTGCCAGCAGCTTGGCAGGGGCCTATGGCTACACCTTC
>TRBJ1-5|TRBV19|.|.
CASSRDGSNQPQHF
TGTGCCAGTAGTAGGGACGGTAGCAATCAGCCCCAGCATTTT
>TRBJ2-1|TRBV13|.|.
CASSFYQRGTGGPTYNEQFF
TGTGCCAGCAGCTTCTACCAACGAGGGACCGGGGGTCCCACCTACAATGAGCAGTTCTTC
>TRBJ2-7|TRBV27|.|.
CASSLNRPSYEQYF
TGTGCCAGCAGTTTAAACCGACCTTCCTACGAGCAGTACTTC
>TRBJ2-7|TRBV4-1|once|.
CASSQDPGHEQYF
TGCGCCAGCAGCCAAGATCCGGGGCACGAGCAGTACTTC
>TRBJ1-4|TRBV29-1|.|.
CSVADSLMKKLFF
TGCAGCGTTGCGGACAGTCTAATGAAAAAACTGTTTTTT
>TRBJ1-1|TRBV28|.|TRBD1
CASSLALGQGTTEAFF
TGTGCCAGCAGTTTAGCGTTGGGACAGGGCACCACTGAAGCTTTCTTT